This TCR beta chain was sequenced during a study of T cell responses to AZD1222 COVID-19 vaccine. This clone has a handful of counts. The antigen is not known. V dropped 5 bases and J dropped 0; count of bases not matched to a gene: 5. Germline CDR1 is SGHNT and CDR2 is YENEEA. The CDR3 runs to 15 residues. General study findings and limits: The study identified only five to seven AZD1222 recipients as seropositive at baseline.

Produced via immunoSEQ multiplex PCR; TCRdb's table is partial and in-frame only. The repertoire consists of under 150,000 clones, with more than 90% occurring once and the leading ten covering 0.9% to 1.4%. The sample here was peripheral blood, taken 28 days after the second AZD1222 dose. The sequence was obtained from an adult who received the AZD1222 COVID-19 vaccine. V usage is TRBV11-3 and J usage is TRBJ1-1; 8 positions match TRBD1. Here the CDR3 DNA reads TGTGCCAGCAGCACAGGGGGGGACGTGAACACTGAAGCTTTCTTT. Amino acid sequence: CASSTGGDVNTEAFF.